The clone carrying this TCR beta chain showed up just once. Its specificity is not known. This specimen belongs to a study of radiotherapy plus CTLA-4 blockade in lung cancer. In the study overall: An objective response was seen in roughly 20% of patients, and disease control in around 31%. General study findings and limits: Subsequent to radiotherapy plus ipilimumab, tumor-derived TCR clones underwent expansion in blood. According to reports, early shifts in blood T cell clones, alongside interferon-beta, forecast response most accurately.

Receiving focal radiation plus CTLA-4 blockade with ipilimumab were patients who had chemo-refractory metastatic non-small-cell lung cancer. V dropped 3 bases and J dropped 6; count of bases not matched to a gene: 15. In germline, CDR1 is SGDLS, CDR2 YYNGEE. The CDR3 consists of 17 residues. Sequenced by immunoSEQ multiplex PCR; TCRdb stores in-frame clones only, minus some. The table records more than 95,000 clones, 78% of them present only once. This material consisted of peripheral blood, taken from a patient treated with radiotherapy plus ipilimumab. The receptor's source is a human donor with non-small cell lung cancer who had a partial response to radiotherapy plus ipilimumab. The V call is TRBV9, the J call TRBJ2-1; 7 bases line up with TRBD2. The CDR3 nucleotides read TGTGCCAGCAGCGAGGCCTTTGGCCAGCGGGATGCCAATGAGCAGTTCTTC. It encodes CASSEAFGQRDANEQFF.